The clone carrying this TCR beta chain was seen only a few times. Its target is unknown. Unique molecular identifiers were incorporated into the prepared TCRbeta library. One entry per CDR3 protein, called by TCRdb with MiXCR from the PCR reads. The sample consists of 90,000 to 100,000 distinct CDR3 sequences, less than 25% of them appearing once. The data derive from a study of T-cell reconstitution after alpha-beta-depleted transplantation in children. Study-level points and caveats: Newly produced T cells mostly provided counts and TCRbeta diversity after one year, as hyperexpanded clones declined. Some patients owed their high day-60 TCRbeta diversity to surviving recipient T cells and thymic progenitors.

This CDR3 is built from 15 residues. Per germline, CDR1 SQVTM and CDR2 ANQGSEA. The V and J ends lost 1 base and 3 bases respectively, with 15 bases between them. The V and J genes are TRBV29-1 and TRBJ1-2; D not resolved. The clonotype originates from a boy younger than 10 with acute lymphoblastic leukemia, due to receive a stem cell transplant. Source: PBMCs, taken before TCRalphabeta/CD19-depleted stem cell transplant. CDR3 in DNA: TGCAGCGTTGAAGGACCCAGAGGGCCCTACTATGGCTACACCTTC. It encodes CSVEGPRGPYYGYTF.